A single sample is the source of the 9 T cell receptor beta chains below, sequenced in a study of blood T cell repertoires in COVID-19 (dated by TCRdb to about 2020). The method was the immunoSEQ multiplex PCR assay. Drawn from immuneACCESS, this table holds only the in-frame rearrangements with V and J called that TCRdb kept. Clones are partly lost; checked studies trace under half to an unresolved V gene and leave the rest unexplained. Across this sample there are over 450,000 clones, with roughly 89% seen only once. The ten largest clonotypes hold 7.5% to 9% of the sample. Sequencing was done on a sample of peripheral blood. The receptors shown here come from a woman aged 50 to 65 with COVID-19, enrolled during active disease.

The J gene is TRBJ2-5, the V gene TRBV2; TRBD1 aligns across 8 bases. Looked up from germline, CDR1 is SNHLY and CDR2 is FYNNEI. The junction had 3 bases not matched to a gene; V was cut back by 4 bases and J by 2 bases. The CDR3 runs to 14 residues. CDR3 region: CASSAWTGQETQYF. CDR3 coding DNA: TGTGCCAGCAGTGCGTGGACAGGGCAAGAGACCCAGTACTTC.

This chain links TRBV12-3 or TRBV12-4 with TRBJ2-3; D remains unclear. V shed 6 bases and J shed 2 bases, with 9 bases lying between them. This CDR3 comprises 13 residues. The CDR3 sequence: CASSPRPTDTQYF. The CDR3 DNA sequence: TGTGCCAGCAGCCCTAGACCCACAGATACGCAGTATTTT.

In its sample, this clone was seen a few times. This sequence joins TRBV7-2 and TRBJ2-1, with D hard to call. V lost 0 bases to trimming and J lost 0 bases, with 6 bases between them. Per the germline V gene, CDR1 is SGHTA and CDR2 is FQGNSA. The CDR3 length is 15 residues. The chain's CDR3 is CASSLAPSSYNEQFF. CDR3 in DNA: TGTGCCAGCAGCTTAGCCCCGAGCTCCTACAATGAGCAGTTCTTC.

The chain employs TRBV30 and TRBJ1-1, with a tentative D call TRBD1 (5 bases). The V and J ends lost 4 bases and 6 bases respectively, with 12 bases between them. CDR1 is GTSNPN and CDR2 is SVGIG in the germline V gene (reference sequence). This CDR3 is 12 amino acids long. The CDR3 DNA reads TGTGCCTGGAACCAGGGTGGTGCTGAAGCTTTCTTT. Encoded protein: CAWNQGGAEAFF. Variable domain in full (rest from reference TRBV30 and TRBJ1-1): SQTIHQWPATLVQPVGSPLSLECTVEGTSNPNLYWYRQAAGRGLQLLFYSVGIGQISSEVPQNLSASRPQDRQFILSSKKLLLSDSGFYLCAWNQGGAEAFFGQGTRLTVV.

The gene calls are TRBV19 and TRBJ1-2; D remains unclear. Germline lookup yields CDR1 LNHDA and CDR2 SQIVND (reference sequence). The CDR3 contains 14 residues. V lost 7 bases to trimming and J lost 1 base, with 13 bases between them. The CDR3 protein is CASTQRAVNYGYTF. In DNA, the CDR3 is TGTGCCAGTACCCAGAGGGCAGTTAACTATGGCTACACCTTC.

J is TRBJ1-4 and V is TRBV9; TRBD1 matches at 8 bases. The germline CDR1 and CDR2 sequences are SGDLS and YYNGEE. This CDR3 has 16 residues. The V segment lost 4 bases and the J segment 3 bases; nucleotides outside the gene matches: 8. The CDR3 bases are TGTGCCAGCAGCCCTCCATTACAGGGGGCTAATGAAAAACTGTTTTTT. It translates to CASSPPLQGANEKLFF.

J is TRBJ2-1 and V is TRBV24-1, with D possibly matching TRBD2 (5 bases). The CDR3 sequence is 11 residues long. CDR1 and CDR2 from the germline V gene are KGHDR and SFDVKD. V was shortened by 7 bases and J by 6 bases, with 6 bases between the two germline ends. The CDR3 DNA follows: TGTGCCACCAGCGGAGGCAATGAGCAGTTCTTC. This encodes CATSGGNEQFF.

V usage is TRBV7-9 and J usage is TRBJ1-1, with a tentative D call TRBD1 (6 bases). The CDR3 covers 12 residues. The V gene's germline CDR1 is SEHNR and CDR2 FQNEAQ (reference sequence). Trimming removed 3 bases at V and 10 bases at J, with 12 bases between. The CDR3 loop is CASSFQGRVAFF. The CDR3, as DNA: TGTGCCAGCAGCTTCCAGGGGAGGGTAGCTTTCTTT.

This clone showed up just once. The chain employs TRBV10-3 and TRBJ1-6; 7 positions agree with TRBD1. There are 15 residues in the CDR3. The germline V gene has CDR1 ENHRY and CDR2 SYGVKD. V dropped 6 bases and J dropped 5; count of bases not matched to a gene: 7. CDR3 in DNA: TGTGCCATCAGAGTCGGGACAGAGAATAATTCACCCCTCCACTTT. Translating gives CAIRVGTENNSPLHF.